Following are 4 T cell receptor beta chains from one sample sequenced in a study of T cell responses to AZD1222 COVID-19 vaccine. The repertoire was sequenced with immunoSEQ multiplex PCR; TCRdb's copy has only in-frame clones and lacks some. The table shows over 95,000 clones, with around 87% occurring only once. The sequences come from peripheral blood, collected on day 0 of AZD1222 vaccination. Receptors were obtained from an adult in good health.

This sequence joins TRBV4-3 and TRBJ1-2; D is undetermined. From germline, CDR1 is LGHNA and CDR2 YSLEER. Between the trimmed V and J ends, which lost 4 bases and 4 bases, there was a span of 10 bases. The length of the CDR3 is 13 residues. The CDR3 nucleotides are TGCGCCAGCAGCCCGGGAGTTTTCTATGGCTACACCTTC. Protein: CASSPGVFYGYTF.

The sample holds many counts of this clone. This chain links TRBV7-9 with TRBJ1-1; D possibly corresponds to TRBD1 (6 bases). The CDR3 covers 15 residues. CDR1 is SEHNR, CDR2 FQNEAQ, per germline (reference sequence). Trimming cost V 1 base and J 3 bases, with 12 bases left between them. Here the CDR3 reads CASSLEVGADTEAFF. DNA of the CDR3: TGTGCCAGCAGCTTAGAGGTGGGGGCCGACACTGAAGCTTTCTTT.

This chain joins TRBV30 and TRBJ1-2; 8 bases fit TRBD1. J lost 7 bases, V lost 0 bases, and 4 bases had no gene match. The CDR3 covers 13 residues. Germline V gene sequence: CDR1 GTSNPN, CDR2 SVGIG (reference sequence). CDR3 DNA sequence: TGTGCCTGGAGTGTATCAGGGGGCAGTGGCTACACCTTC. It is translated as CAWSVSGGSGYTF.

This clone was counted a few times. V and J are TRBV13 and TRBJ2-5; 10 bases agree with TRBD2. The CDR3 consists of 17 residues. The junction had 7 bases not matched to a gene; V was cut back by 0 bases and J by 3 bases. The germline V gene encodes CDR1 PRHDT and CDR2 FYEKMQ (reference sequence). The CDR3 protein is CASSLGGKREGKETQYF. CDR3 DNA sequence: TGTGCCAGCAGCTTAGGTGGAAAGCGGGAGGGGAAAGAGACCCAGTACTTC.